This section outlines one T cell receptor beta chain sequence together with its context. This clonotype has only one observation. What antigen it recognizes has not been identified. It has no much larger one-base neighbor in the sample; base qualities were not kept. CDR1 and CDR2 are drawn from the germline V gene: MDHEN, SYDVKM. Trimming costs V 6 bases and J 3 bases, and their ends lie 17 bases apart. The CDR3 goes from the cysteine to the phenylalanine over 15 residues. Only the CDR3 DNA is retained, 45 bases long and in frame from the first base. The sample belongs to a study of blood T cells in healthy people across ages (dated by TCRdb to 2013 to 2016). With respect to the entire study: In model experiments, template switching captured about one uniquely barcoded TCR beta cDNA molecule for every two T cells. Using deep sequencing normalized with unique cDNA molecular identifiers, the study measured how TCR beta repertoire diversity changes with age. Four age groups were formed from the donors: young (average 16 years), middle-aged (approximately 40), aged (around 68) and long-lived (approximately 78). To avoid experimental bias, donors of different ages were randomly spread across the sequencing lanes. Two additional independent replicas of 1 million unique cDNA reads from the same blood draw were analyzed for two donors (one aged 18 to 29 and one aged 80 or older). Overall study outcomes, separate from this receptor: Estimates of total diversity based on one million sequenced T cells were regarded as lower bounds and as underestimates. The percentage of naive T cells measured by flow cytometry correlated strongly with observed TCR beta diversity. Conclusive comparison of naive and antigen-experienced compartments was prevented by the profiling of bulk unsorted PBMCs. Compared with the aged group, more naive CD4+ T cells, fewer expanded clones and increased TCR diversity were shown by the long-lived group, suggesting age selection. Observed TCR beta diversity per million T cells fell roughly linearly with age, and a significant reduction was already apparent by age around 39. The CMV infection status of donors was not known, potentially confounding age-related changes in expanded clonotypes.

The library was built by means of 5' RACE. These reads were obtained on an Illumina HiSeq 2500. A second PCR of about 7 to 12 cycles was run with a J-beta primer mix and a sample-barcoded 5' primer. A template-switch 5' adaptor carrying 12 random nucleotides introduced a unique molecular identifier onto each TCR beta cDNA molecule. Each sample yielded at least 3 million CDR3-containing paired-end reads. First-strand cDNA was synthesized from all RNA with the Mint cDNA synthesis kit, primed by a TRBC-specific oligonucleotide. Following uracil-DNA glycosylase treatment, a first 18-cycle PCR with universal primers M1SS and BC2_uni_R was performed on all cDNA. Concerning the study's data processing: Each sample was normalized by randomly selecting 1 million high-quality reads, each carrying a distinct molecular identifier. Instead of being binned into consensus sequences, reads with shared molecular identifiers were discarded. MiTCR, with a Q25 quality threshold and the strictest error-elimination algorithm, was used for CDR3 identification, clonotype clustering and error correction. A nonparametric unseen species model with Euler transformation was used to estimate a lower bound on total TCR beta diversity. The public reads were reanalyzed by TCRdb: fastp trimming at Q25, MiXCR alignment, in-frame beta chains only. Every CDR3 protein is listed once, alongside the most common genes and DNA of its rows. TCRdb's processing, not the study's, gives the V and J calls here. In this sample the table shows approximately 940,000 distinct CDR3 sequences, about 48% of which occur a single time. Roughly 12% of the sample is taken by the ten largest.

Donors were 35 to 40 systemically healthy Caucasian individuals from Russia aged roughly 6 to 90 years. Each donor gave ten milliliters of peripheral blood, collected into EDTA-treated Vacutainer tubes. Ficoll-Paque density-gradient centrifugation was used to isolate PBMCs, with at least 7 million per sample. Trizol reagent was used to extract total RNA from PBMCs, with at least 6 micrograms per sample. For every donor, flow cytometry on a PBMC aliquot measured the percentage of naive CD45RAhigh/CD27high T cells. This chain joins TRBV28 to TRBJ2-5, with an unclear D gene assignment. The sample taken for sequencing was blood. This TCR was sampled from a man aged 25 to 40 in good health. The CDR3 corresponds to CASRPTGPGKETQYF. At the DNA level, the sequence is TGTGCCAGCAGACCAACGGGCCCCGGAAAAGAGACCCAGTACTTC.